The clone carrying this T cell receptor beta chain appeared once. This specimen belongs to a study of CD8 T cells in Susac syndrome. After extraction with the RNeasy kit, roughly 0.45 to 1 ug of the RNA was reverse transcribed using random hexamers. From the immunoSEQ multiplex PCR reads, TCRdb called clonotypes with MiXCR, one entry per CDR3 protein. The table lists about 140,000 distinct CDR3 sequences, roughly 94% of them singletons. This TCR was recovered from a human donor with Susac syndrome. The material sequenced was CD4+ T cells from PBMCs.

CDR3 amino acids: CASSDVGSAGNTIYF. The CDR3 bases are TGTGCCAGCAGTGATGTGGGAAGCGCTGGAAACACCATATATTTT. The chain employs TRBV25-1 and TRBJ1-3; D gene ambiguous. V gave up 3 bases and J gave up 2 bases, with 11 bases separating them. CDR1 is MGHDK, CDR2 SYGVNS, per germline. The CDR3 length is 15 residues.